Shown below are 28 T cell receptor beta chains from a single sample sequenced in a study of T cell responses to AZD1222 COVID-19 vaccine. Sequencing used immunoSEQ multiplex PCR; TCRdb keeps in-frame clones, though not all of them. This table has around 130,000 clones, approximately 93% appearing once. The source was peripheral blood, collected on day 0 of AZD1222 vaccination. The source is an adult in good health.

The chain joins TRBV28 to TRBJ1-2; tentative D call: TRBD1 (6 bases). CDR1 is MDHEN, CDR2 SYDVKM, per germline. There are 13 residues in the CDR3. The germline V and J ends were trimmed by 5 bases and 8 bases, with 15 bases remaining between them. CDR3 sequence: CASSTGHYRGYTF. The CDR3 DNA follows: TGTGCCAGCAGTACGGGACACTACAGAGGCTACACCTTC.

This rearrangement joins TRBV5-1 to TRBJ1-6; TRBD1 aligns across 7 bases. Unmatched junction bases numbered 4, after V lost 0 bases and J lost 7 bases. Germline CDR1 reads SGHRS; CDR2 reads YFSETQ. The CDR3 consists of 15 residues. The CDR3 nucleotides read TGCGCCAGCAGCTTGGGGGGACAGACAAATTCACCCCTCCACTTT. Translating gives CASSLGGQTNSPLHF. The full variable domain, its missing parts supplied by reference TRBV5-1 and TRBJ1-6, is KAGVTQTPRYLIKTRGQQVTLSCSPISGHRSVSWYQQTPGQGLQFLFEYFSETQRNKGNFPGRFSGRQFSNSRSEMNVSTLELGDSALYLCASSLGGQTNSPLHFGNGTRLTVT.

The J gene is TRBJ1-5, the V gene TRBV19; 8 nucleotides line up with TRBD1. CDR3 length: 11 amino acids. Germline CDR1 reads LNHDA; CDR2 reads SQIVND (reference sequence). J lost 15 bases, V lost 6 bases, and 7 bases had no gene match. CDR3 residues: CASSSGQGWHF. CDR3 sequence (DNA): TGTGCCAGTAGCTCTGGACAGGGTTGGCATTTT.

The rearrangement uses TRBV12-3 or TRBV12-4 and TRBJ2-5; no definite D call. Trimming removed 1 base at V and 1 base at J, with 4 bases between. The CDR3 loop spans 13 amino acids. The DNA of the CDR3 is TGTGCCAGCAGTTTAGGGATCCAAGAGACCCAGTACTTC. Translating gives CASSLGIQETQYF.

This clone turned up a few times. DNA of the CDR3: TGTGCCAGCAGTCAGGGGCACGCGGGAGATCGCGAGCAGTACTTC. Protein sequence: CASSQGHAGDREQYF. This sequence joins TRBV28 and TRBJ2-7, with D possibly matching TRBD2 (7 bases). The germline gives CDR1 MDHEN, CDR2 SYDVKM. The CDR3 has 15 amino acids. The ends were cut back, 5 bases at V and 6 bases at J, with 20 bases in the middle.

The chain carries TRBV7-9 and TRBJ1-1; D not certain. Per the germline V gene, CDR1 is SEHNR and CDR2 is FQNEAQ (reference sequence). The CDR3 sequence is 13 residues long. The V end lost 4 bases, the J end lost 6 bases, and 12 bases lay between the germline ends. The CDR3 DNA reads TGTGCCAGCAGCTCGCGGGCTGCCGCTGAAGCTTTCTTT. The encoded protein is CASSSRAAAEAFF.

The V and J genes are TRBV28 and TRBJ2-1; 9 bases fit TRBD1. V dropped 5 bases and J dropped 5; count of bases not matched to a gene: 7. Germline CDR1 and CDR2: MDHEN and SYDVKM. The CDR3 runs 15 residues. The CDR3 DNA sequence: TGTGCCAGCAGTCCGCGGGGACAGGGCAACAATGAGCAGTTCTTC. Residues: CASSPRGQGNNEQFF.

The CDR3 loop reads CAINRDRFTGTEAFF. The DNA for the CDR3 is TGTGCCATTAACCGGGACAGGTTTACAGGAACTGAAGCTTTCTTT. This rearrangement joins TRBV6-5 to TRBJ1-1, with 8 bases matching TRBD1. V lost 10 bases, J lost 5 bases, and 15 bases stayed unmatched. CDR3 size: 15 residues. Germline values: CDR1 MNHEY, CDR2 SVGAGI.

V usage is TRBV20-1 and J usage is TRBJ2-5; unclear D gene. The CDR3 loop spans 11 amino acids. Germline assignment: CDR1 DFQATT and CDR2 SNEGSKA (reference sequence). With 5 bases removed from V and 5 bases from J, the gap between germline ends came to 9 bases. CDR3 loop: CSALGLETQYF. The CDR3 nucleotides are TGCAGTGCTCTTGGATTGGAGACCCAGTACTTC.

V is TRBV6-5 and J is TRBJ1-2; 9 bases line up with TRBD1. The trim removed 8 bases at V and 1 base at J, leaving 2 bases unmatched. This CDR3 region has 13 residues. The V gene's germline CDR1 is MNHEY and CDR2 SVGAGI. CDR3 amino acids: CASGTGRNYGYTF. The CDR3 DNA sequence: TGTGCCAGCGGGACAGGGCGTAACTATGGCTACACCTTC.

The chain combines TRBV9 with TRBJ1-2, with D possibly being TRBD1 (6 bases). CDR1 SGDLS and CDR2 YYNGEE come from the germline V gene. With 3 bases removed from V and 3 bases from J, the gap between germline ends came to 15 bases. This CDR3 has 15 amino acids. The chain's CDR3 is CASSASNRVDYGYTF. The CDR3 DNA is TGTGCCAGCAGCGCGTCCAACAGGGTCGACTATGGCTACACCTTC.

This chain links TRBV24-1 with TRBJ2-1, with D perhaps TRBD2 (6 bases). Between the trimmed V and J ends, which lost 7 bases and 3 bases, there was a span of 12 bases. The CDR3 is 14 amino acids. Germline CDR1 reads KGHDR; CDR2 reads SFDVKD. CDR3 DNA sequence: TGTGCCACCAGGGATGGCGGGGTCTACAATGAGCAGTTCTTC. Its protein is CATRDGGVYNEQFF.

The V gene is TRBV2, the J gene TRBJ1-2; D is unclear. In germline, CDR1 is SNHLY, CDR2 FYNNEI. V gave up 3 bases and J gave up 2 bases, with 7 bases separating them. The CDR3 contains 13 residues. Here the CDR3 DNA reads TGTGCCAGCAGTGAGCGGACCAACTATGGCTACACCTTC. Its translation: CASSERTNYGYTF.

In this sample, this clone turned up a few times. This CDR3 is CASSSGTSNEQFF. CDR3 DNA sequence: TGTGCCAGCAGCTCCGGGACCAGCAATGAGCAGTTCTTC. This rearrangement joins TRBV7-9 to TRBJ2-1; D assignment may be TRBD1 or TRBD2 (5 bases each). The CDR3 spans 13 residues. V was shortened by 4 bases and J by 6 bases, with 10 bases between the two germline ends. Germline V CDR1 and CDR2: SEHNR, FQNEAQ (reference sequence).

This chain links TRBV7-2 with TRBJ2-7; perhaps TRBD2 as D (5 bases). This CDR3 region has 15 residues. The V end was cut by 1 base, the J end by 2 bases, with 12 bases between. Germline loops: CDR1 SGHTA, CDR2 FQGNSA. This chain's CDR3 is CASSLVRTGTYEQYF. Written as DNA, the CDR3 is TGTGCCAGCAGCTTAGTCAGGACTGGTACCTACGAGCAGTACTTC.

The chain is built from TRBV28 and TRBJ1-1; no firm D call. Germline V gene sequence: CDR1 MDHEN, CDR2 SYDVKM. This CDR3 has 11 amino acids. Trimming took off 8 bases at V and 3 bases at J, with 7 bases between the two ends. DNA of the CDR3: TGTGCCAGCGGGCGGGACACTGAAGCTTTCTTT. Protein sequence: CASGRDTEAFF.

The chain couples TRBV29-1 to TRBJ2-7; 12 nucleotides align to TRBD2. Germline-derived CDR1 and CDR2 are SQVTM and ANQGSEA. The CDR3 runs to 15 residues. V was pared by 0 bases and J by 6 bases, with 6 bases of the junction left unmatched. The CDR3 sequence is CSVEEGTSGSGEQYF. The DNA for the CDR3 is TGCAGCGTTGAAGAGGGGACTAGCGGGTCTGGCGAGCAGTACTTC.

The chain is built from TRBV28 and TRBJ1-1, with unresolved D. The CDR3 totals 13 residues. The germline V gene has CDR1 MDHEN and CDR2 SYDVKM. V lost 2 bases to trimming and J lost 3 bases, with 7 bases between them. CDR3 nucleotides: TGTGCCAGCAGTTTAAGTGGGGACACTGAAGCTTTCTTT. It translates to CASSLSGDTEAFF.

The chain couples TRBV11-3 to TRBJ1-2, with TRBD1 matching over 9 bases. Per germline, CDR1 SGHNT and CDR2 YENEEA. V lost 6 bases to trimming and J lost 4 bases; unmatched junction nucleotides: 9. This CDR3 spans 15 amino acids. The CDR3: CASRTGTGKCYGYTF. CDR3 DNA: TGTGCCAGCAGGACAGGGACAGGGAAATGCTATGGCTACACCTTC.

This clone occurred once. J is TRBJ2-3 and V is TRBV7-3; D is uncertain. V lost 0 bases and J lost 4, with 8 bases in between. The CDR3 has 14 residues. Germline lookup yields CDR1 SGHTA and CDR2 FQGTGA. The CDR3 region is CASSLTSRSDTQYF. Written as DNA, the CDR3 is TGTGCCAGCAGCTTAACTAGCAGGTCAGATACGCAGTATTTT.

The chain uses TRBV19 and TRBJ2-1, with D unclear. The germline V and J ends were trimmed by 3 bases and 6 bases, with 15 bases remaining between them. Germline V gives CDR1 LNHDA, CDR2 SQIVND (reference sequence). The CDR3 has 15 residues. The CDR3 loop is CASSIPGRALNEQFF. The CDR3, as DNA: TGTGCCAGTAGTATCCCGGGCCGCGCCCTCAATGAGCAGTTCTTC.

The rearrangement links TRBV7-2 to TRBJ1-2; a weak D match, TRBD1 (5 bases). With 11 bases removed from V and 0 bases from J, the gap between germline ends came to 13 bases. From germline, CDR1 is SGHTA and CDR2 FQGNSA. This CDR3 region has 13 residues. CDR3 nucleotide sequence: TGTGCCGTCGGGACCTCAGCTAACTATGGCTACACCTTC. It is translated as CAVGTSANYGYTF.

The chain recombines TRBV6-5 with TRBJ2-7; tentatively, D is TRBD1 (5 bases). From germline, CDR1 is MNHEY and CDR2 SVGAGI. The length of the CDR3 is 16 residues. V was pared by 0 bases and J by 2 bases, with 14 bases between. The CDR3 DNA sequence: TGTGCCAGCAGTTACTCTGGGGCAGGACCCGCCTACGAGCAGTACTTC. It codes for CASSYSGAGPAYEQYF.

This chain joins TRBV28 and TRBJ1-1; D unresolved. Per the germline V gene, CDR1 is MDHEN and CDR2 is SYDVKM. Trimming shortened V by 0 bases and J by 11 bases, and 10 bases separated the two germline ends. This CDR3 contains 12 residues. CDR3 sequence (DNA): TGTGCCAGCAGTTTATGGAAGGGAAGGGCTTTCTTT. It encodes CASSLWKGRAFF.

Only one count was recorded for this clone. In DNA form, the CDR3 reads TGTGCCAGCAGCCAAGTTCCAGTTAATTCACCCCTCCACTTT. It codes for CASSQVPVNSPLHF. The V call is TRBV3-1 (or the pseudogene TRBV3-2), the J call TRBJ1-6; D ambiguous. The CDR3 has 14 residues. Germline CDR1 reads LGHDT; CDR2 reads YNNKEL (reference sequence). The V end lost 1 base, the J end lost 6 bases, and 7 bases lay between the germline ends.

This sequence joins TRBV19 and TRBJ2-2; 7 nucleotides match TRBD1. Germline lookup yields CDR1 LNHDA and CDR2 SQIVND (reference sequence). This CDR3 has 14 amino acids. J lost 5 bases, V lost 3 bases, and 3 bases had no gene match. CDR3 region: CASSMSGGTGELFF. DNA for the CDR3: TGTGCCAGTAGTATGTCAGGGGGAACCGGGGAGCTGTTTTTT.

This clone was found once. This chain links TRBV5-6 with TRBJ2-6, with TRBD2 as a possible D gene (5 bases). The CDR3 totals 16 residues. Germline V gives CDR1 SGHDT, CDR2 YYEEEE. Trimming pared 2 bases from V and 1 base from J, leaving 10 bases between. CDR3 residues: CASSLRTGSGANVLTF. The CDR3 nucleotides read TGTGCCAGCAGCTTACGGACTGGGTCTGGGGCCAACGTCCTGACTTTC.

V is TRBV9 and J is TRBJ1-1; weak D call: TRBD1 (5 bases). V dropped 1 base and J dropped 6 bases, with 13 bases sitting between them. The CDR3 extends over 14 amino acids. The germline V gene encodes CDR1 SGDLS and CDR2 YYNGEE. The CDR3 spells CASSVPAGPAEAFF. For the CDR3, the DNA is TGTGCCAGCAGCGTACCCGCAGGGCCCGCTGAAGCTTTCTTT.